The rows below give T cell receptor beta chains drawn from one sample of a study of T cells in Graves' hyperthyroidism and ophthalmopathy. TCRdb redid the calling of the multiplex PCR reads with MiXCR, one entry per CDR3 protein. Of hundreds of thousands of distinct CDR3 sequences in the sample, approximately 15% were seen once. Sequenced input: blood. The receptors originated from a man in his late teens or twenties with Graves' ophthalmopathy. Each CDR3 is given with its conserved first and last residue. The order of the fields is clone size, J gene, D gene, V gene, CDR3 protein, CDR3 DNA. A D gene is named only where the DNA matches it firmly. Clone sizes are given selectively: once, few, many, or a class where the clone is expanded.

abundance: many; j_gene: TRBJ2-3; d_gene: NA; v_gene: TRBV6-1; CDR3aa: CASSFFQYTDTQYF; CDR3nt: TGTGCCAGCAGTTTTTTCCAGTACACAGATACGCAGTATTTT
abundance: few; j_gene: TRBJ2-1; d_gene: TRBD1; v_gene: TRBV6-2/TRBV6-3; CDR3aa: CASSGVGTVYNEQFF; CDR3nt: TGTGCCAGCAGTGGGGTCGGGACAGTCTACAATGAGCAGTTCTTC
abundance: many; j_gene: TRBJ2-3; d_gene: TRBD2; v_gene: TRBV5-4; CDR3aa: CASSSAGGGLANTQYF; CDR3nt: TGTGCCAGCAGCTCGGCGGGGGGAGGACTTGCCAATACGCAGTATTTT
abundance: few; j_gene: TRBJ2-2; d_gene: TRBD2; v_gene: TRBV3-1; CDR3aa: CASSQAGGLAGTGELFF; CDR3nt: TGTGCCAGCAGCCAAGCGGGGGGTCTAGCGGGGACCGGGGAGCTGTTTTTT
abundance: few; j_gene: TRBJ2-4; d_gene: TRBD1; v_gene: TRBV13; CDR3aa: CASSLGLQGNIQYF; CDR3nt: TGTGCCAGCAGCTTAGGACTACAGGGGAACATTCAGTACTTC
abundance: many; j_gene: TRBJ2-2; d_gene: TRBD2; v_gene: TRBV5-6; CDR3aa: CASSLADSGRGELFF; CDR3nt: TGTGCCAGCAGCTTGGCCGATAGCGGGAGAGGGGAGCTGTTTTTT
abundance: many; j_gene: TRBJ1-1; d_gene: NA; v_gene: TRBV29-1; CDR3aa: CSADRNTEAFF; CDR3nt: TGCAGCGCGGACAGAAACACTGAAGCTTTCTTT
abundance: few; j_gene: TRBJ1-2; d_gene: NA; v_gene: TRBV18; CDR3aa: CASSPPRDARGYGYTF; CDR3nt: TGTGCCAGCTCACCCCCCCGGGACGCAAGGGGCTATGGCTACACCTTC
abundance: many; j_gene: TRBJ2-3; d_gene: TRBD2; v_gene: TRBV20-1; CDR3aa: CSARDRLAGDLTDTQYF; CDR3nt: TGCAGTGCTAGAGATAGACTAGCGGGGGACCTCACAGATACGCAGTATTTT
abundance: NA; j_gene: TRBJ1-5; d_gene: NA; v_gene: TRBV6-5; CDR3aa: CASSYSAGEQPQHF; CDR3nt: TGTGCCAGCAGTTACTCCGCAGGCGAACAGCCCCAGCATTTT
abundance: NA; j_gene: TRBJ2-5; d_gene: NA; v_gene: TRBV20-1; CDR3aa: CSAQPITTGLQETQYF; CDR3nt: TGCAGTGCCCAACCTATTACTACAGGGCTCCAAGAGACCCAGTACTTC
abundance: many; j_gene: TRBJ2-7; d_gene: NA; v_gene: TRBV18; CDR3aa: CASSPPSFRGTKTYEQYF; CDR3nt: TGTGCCAGCTCACCACCGAGTTTCCGCGGGACCAAAACCTACGAGCAGTACTTC
abundance: few; j_gene: TRBJ1-1; d_gene: TRBD1; v_gene: TRBV6-4; CDR3aa: CASSEKGGEVNTEAFF; CDR3nt: TGTGCCAGCAGTGAGAAAGGGGGCGAAGTGAACACTGAAGCTTTCTTT
abundance: NA; j_gene: TRBJ2-7; d_gene: NA; v_gene: TRBV20-1; CDR3aa: CSFRGASSYEQYF; CDR3nt: TGCAGTTTCCGGGGCGCGAGCTCCTACGAGCAGTACTTC
abundance: many; j_gene: TRBJ2-3; d_gene: NA; v_gene: TRBV7-9; CDR3aa: CASSTMSRDTQYF; CDR3nt: TGTGCCAGCAGCACGATGTCGCGAGATACGCAGTATTTT
abundance: many; j_gene: TRBJ2-3; d_gene: TRBD2; v_gene: TRBV12-3/TRBV12-4; CDR3aa: CASTPGTSFADTQYF; CDR3nt: TGTGCCAGCACTCCTGGGACTAGCTTTGCAGATACGCAGTATTTT
abundance: many; j_gene: TRBJ2-1; d_gene: TRBD2; v_gene: TRBV7-2; CDR3aa: CASSSPYPGTSGGFVYNEQFF; CDR3nt: TGTGCCAGCAGCAGCCCCTACCCTGGGACTAGCGGGGGGTTTGTGTACAATGAGCAGTTCTTC
abundance: many; j_gene: TRBJ1-1; d_gene: TRBD1; v_gene: TRBV25-1; CDR3aa: CASSPGDRVSLLNTEAFF; CDR3nt: TGTGCCAGCAGTCCCGGGGACAGGGTCTCCCTATTGAACACTGAAGCTTTCTTT
abundance: many; j_gene: TRBJ1-1; d_gene: TRBD1; v_gene: TRBV14; CDR3aa: CASSSTGWDTEAFF; CDR3nt: TGTGCCAGCAGCTCGACAGGGTGGGACACTGAAGCTTTCTTT
abundance: many; j_gene: TRBJ2-5; d_gene: TRBD1; v_gene: TRBV7-2; CDR3aa: CASSTDRGGETQYF; CDR3nt: TGTGCCAGCAGCACCGACAGGGGAGGCGAGACCCAGTACTTC
abundance: NA; j_gene: TRBJ2-2; d_gene: TRBD2; v_gene: TRBV3-1; CDR3aa: CASSQPLGGGAFPGELFF; CDR3nt: TGTGCCAGCAGCCAGCCCCTGGGCGGGGGGGCCTTTCCCGGGGAGCTGTTTTTT
abundance: NA; j_gene: TRBJ1-2; d_gene: NA; v_gene: TRBV4-2; CDR3aa: CASSQENRNYGYTF; CDR3nt: TGTGCCAGCAGCCAAGAGAACCGAAACTATGGCTACACCTTC
abundance: many; j_gene: TRBJ2-1; d_gene: TRBD2; v_gene: TRBV2; CDR3aa: CASSEQTSGPYNEQFF; CDR3nt: TGTGCCAGCAGTGAACAGACTAGCGGACCATACAATGAGCAGTTCTTC
abundance: NA; j_gene: TRBJ2-3; d_gene: TRBD1; v_gene: TRBV11-2; CDR3aa: CASSIGTGGTDTQYF; CDR3nt: TGTGCCAGCAGCATTGGGACAGGGGGTACAGATACGCAGTATTTT
abundance: few; j_gene: TRBJ2-1; d_gene: NA; v_gene: TRBV14; CDR3aa: CASHRLGTLNEQFF; CDR3nt: TGTGCCAGCCACAGACTTGGGACTCTCAATGAGCAGTTCTTC
abundance: NA; j_gene: TRBJ2-1; d_gene: TRBD2; v_gene: TRBV5-1; CDR3aa: CASSMGLAGSYSYNEQFF; CDR3nt: TGCGCCAGCAGTATGGGACTAGCGGGCTCATACTCCTACAATGAGCAGTTCTTC
abundance: many; j_gene: TRBJ2-5; d_gene: NA; v_gene: TRBV2; CDR3aa: CASSGTEETQYF; CDR3nt: TGTGCCAGCAGTGGTACCGAAGAGACCCAGTACTTC
abundance: many; j_gene: TRBJ2-1; d_gene: TRBD2; v_gene: TRBV29-1; CDR3aa: CSVEGLGLASYNEQFF; CDR3nt: TGCAGCGTTGAAGGTTTGGGACTAGCGTCCTACAATGAGCAGTTCTTC
abundance: NA; j_gene: TRBJ1-1; d_gene: NA; v_gene: TRBV7-9; CDR3aa: CASSLVVGENTEAFF; CDR3nt: TGTGCCAGCAGCTTAGTAGTAGGAGAGAACACTGAAGCTTTCTTT
abundance: many; j_gene: TRBJ2-3; d_gene: TRBD2; v_gene: TRBV6-1; CDR3aa: CASTREGLAGVDTQYF; CDR3nt: TGTGCCAGCACCCGCGAGGGGCTAGCGGGAGTAGATACGCAGTATTTT
abundance: few; j_gene: TRBJ2-3; d_gene: TRBD2; v_gene: TRBV5-6; CDR3aa: CASSWVAGFGTDTQYF; CDR3nt: TGTGCCAGCAGCTGGGTAGCGGGATTTGGCACAGATACGCAGTATTTT
abundance: few; j_gene: TRBJ2-1; d_gene: NA; v_gene: TRBV15; CDR3aa: CATSGVAASYNEQFF; CDR3nt: TGTGCCACCAGCGGGGTAGCGGCCTCCTACAATGAGCAGTTCTTC
abundance: many; j_gene: TRBJ1-5; d_gene: NA; v_gene: TRBV7-2; CDR3aa: CASSTTNQPQHF; CDR3nt: TGTGCCAGCAGCACTACCAATCAGCCCCAGCATTTT
abundance: many; j_gene: TRBJ2-7; d_gene: TRBD1; v_gene: TRBV6-1; CDR3aa: CASSSGGTGRSYEQYF; CDR3nt: TGTGCCAGCAGTTCGGGTGGGACAGGGAGGTCCTACGAGCAGTACTTC
abundance: many; j_gene: TRBJ1-4; d_gene: NA; v_gene: TRBV5-1; CDR3aa: CASSSTTNEKLFF; CDR3nt: TGCGCCAGCAGCTCTACGACTAATGAAAAACTGTTTTTT
abundance: many; j_gene: TRBJ2-2; d_gene: NA; v_gene: TRBV20-1; CDR3aa: CSARDNLAGNTGELFF; CDR3nt: TGCAGTGCTAGAGATAACCTGGCGGGGAACACCGGGGAGCTGTTTTTT
abundance: NA; j_gene: TRBJ2-1; d_gene: NA; v_gene: TRBV24-1; CDR3aa: CATSDLKDTDNEQFF; CDR3nt: TGTGCCACCAGTGATTTAAAGGATACCGACAATGAGCAGTTCTTC
abundance: many; j_gene: TRBJ2-1; d_gene: TRBD2; v_gene: TRBV6-2/TRBV6-3; CDR3aa: CASSPGGARNNEQFF; CDR3nt: TGTGCCAGCAGTCCCGGGGGGGCGCGGAACAATGAGCAGTTCTTC
abundance: many; j_gene: TRBJ2-2; d_gene: NA; v_gene: TRBV12-3/TRBV12-4; CDR3aa: CASSLRAGLNTGELFF; CDR3nt: TGTGCCAGCAGTTTACGTGCCGGGCTCAACACCGGGGAGCTGTTTTTT
abundance: NA; j_gene: TRBJ1-4; d_gene: TRBD1; v_gene: TRBV6-1; CDR3aa: CASSTGGRRPEKLFF; CDR3nt: TGTGCCAGCAGCACAGGGGGGAGGCGTCCCGAAAAACTGTTTTTT
abundance: few; j_gene: TRBJ1-5; d_gene: NA; v_gene: TRBV7-8; CDR3aa: CASSLGIAGEGQPQHF; CDR3nt: TGTGCCAGCAGCTTGGGCATCGCGGGCGAGGGTCAGCCCCAGCATTTT
abundance: NA; j_gene: TRBJ1-1; d_gene: NA; v_gene: TRBV20-1; CDR3aa: CGARVPGAGRTEAFF; CDR3nt: TGCGGTGCTAGAGTTCCGGGGGCCGGTCGGACTGAAGCTTTCTTT
abundance: few; j_gene: TRBJ1-5; d_gene: NA; v_gene: TRBV6-2/TRBV6-3; CDR3aa: CASRDGKGKLPQHF; CDR3nt: TGTGCCAGTCGGGATGGAAAGGGGAAGTTGCCCCAGCATTTT
abundance: few; j_gene: TRBJ1-1; d_gene: NA; v_gene: TRBV25-1; CDR3aa: CASKRDLWNTEAFF; CDR3nt: TGTGCCAGCAAGCGGGACTTATGGAACACTGAAGCTTTCTTT
abundance: many; j_gene: TRBJ1-5; d_gene: TRBD1; v_gene: TRBV3-1; CDR3aa: CASSPRTGPSNQPQHF; CDR3nt: TGTGCCAGCAGCCCCCGGACAGGACCTAGCAATCAGCCCCAGCATTTT
abundance: few; j_gene: TRBJ1-5; d_gene: NA; v_gene: TRBV19; CDR3aa: CASTNGAGYSNQPQHF; CDR3nt: TGTGCCAGTACCAATGGCGCCGGTTATAGCAATCAGCCCCAGCATTTT
abundance: NA; j_gene: TRBJ2-5; d_gene: NA; v_gene: TRBV19; CDR3aa: CATYQETQYF; CDR3nt: TGTGCCACCTACCAAGAGACCCAGTACTTC
abundance: many; j_gene: TRBJ1-2; d_gene: NA; v_gene: TRBV9; CDR3aa: CASSVGQVDYGYTF; CDR3nt: TGTGCCAGCAGCGTAGGACAGGTCGACTATGGCTACACCTTC
abundance: many; j_gene: TRBJ1-1; d_gene: NA; v_gene: TRBV12-3/TRBV12-4; CDR3aa: CASSWQLNTEAFF; CDR3nt: TGTGCCAGCAGTTGGCAGTTGAACACTGAAGCTTTCTTT
abundance: many; j_gene: TRBJ2-1; d_gene: NA; v_gene: TRBV5-1; CDR3aa: CASSIDLTYNEQFF; CDR3nt: TGCGCCAGCAGTATCGACTTGACTTACAATGAGCAGTTCTTC
abundance: many; j_gene: TRBJ2-2; d_gene: TRBD1; v_gene: TRBV2; CDR3aa: CASSELGQAGTGELFF; CDR3nt: TGTGCCAGCAGTGAGCTAGGACAGGCTGGGACCGGGGAGCTGTTTTTT